This TCR beta chain was found in a study of molecular identifiers for immune sequencing clone quantification (dated by TCRdb to 2016 to 2019). Study-level background: For a replicate experiment, RNA from around 20,000 or 100,000 naive CD8 T cells was divided into five aliquots, of which four were sequenced. CD8 T cells were used in a methods study to benchmark molecular-identifier clustering-based TCR repertoire sequencing (MIDCIRS) and TCR RNA copy counting. The paper's findings and limits, for the study overall: Even against a background of about a million naive CD8 T cells, spiked-in Jurkat TCR RNA amounting to a single cell's worth was reported to be detectable. The naive libraries included spiked-in Jurkat TCR RNA (fewer than 11 copies' worth), and this Jurkat TCR RNA is not part of the donor repertoire. Modeling indicated about 3 TCR RNA copies recovered per cell, compared with approximately 10 by digital PCR, which implies a capture efficiency of around 31%. In CMV-specific effector cells, clones with more than 20 RNA copies accounted for over 98% of molecules, whereas in naive cells such clones accounted for under 1%. The sizes of highly expanded clones could end up underestimated when identical TCR molecules share a barcode. When barcode sub-clustering was left out, chimeric consensus sequences inflated TCR diversity, with chimeras reaching as high as 47%.

Libraries of naive CD8 T cells were built from 20,000 to 1,000,000 sorted cells, with 10%, 30% or 50% of the purified RNA used. Naive CD8 T cells were FACS-sorted as CD8+CD4-CCR7+CD45RA+ on a BD FACSAria II into RLT Plus buffer. Roughly nine TCR copies' worth of Jurkat RNA were spiked into roughly 17,000-1,100,000 naive CD8 T cell samples to test detection sensitivity. Enrichment of CD8 T cells was performed with RosetteSep CD8+ T Cell Enrichment Cocktail and Ficoll-Paque, after which ACK red cell lysis was carried out. Trimming costs V 1 base and J 3 bases, and their ends lie 10 bases apart. The germline V gene yields LGHNA for CDR1 and YSLEER for CDR2. Spanning cysteine to phenylalanine, the CDR3 consists of 14 amino acids. CDR3 DNA only is kept here, 42 bases in frame from base 1. This clonotype was seen at least ten times. There is no known antigen for this receptor. Base qualities are not provided; no much larger clone lies one nucleotide away.

Preparation of the library involved PCR. The sequencer listed for this sample is Illumina HiSeq 4000. Bulk TCR libraries were prepared as previously described, using TCR primers listed in Table S5. The Qiagen AllPrep DNA/RNA kit was used to purify total RNA. Before analysis, reads from multiple sequencing runs of the same library were pooled. In the paper's pipeline: Reads were retained only if the reads had an exact TCR constant sequence, and the retained reads were trimmed to 150 nt and grouped according to their 12-nt molecular barcodes. Reads inside each barcode group were sub-clustered using a 15% Levenshtein threshold, and a quality-weighted consensus sequence was constructed for each RNA molecule. Non-functional sequences were discarded, and so were lower-count sequences lying one edit away from another sequence. Based on a fit of two negative binomial distributions, barcode sub-clusters having less than 20% of the maximum read count were discarded. The public reads were reanalyzed by TCRdb: fastp trimming at Q25, MiXCR alignment, in-frame beta chains only. Rows are combined by CDR3 protein, so each entry shows the most common genes and DNA. The V and J calls reflect TCRdb's pipeline rather than the authors' work. This sample comprises 88,000 or so distinct CDR3 sequences, 21% of them detected only once. In total, the top ten clones hold about 0.95% of the sample.

Recombination connected TRBV4-3 to TRBJ2-7; TRBD1 is a weak D gene call, 5 bases matching. The source of this sequence is a human donor in good health. Some libraries in this study had Jurkat cell RNA spiked in. The sample taken for sequencing was naive CD8+ T cells from blood, with Jurkat cell RNA spiked in. Taken with the paper, the label for cell subset or site translates to: FACS-sorted CD8+CD4-CCR7+CD45RA+ naive T cells. The nucleotide sequence reads TGCGCCAGCAGCCAAGTAGTCAGGGACTACGAGCAGTACTTC. It encodes CASSQVVRDYEQYF.